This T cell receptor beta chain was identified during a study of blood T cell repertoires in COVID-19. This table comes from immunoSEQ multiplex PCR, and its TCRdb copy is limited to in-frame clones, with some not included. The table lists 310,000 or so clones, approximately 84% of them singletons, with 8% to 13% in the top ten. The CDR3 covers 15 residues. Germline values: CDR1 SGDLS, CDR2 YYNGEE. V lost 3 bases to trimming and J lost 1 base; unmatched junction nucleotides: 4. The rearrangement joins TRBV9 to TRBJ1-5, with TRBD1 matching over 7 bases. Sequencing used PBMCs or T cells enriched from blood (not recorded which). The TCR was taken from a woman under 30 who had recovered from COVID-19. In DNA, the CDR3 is TGTGCCAGCAGCGAGACAGGGATGAGCAATCAGCCCCAGCATTTT. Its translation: CASSETGMSNQPQHF.